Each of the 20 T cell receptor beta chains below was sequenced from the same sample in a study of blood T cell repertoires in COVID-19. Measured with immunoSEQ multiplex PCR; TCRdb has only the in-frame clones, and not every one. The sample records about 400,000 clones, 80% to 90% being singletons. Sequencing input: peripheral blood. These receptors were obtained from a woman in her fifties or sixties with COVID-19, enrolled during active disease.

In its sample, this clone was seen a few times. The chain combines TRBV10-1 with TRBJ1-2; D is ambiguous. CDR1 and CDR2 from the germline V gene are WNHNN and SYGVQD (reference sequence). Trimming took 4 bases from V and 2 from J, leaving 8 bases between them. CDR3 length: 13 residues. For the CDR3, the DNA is TGCGCCAGCAGTGCTTGGGCAAACTATGGCTACACCTTC. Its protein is CASSAWANYGYTF.

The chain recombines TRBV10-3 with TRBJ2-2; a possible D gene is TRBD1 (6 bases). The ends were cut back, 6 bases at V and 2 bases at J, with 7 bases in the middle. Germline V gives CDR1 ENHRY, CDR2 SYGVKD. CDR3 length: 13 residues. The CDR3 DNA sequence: TGTGCCATCAGGGACAGAAACACCGGGGAGCTGTTTTTT. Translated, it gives CAIRDRNTGELFF.

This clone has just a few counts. Here the CDR3 reads CASSPGQIVSGNTIYF. The CDR3 DNA is TGTGCCAGCTCACCGGGACAGATCGTCTCTGGAAACACCATATATTTT. The genes are TRBV18 and TRBJ1-3; 7 positions agree with TRBD1. J gave up 0 bases and V 3 bases, and 5 bases lay outside the gene matches. CDR3 length: 16 amino acids. The germline gives CDR1 KGHSH, CDR2 LQKENI.

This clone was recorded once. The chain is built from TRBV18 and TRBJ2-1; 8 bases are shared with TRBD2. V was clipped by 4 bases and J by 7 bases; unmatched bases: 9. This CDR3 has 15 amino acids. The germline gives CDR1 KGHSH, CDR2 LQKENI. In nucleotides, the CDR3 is TGTGCCAGCTCACGAAAAGCGGGGGTTGGAAATGAGCAGTTCTTC. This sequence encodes CASSRKAGVGNEQFF. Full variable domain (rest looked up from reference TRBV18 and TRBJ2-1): NAGVMQNPRHLVRRRGQEARLRCSPMKGHSHVYWYRQLPEEGLKFMVYLQKENIIDESGMPKERFSAEFPKEGPSILRIQQVVRGDSAAYFCASSRKAGVGNEQFFGPGTRLTVL.

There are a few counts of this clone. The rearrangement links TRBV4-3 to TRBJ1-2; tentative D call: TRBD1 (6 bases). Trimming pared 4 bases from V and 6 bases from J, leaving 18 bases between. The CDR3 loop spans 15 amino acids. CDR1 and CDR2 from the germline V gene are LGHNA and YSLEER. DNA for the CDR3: TGCGCCAGCAGCCGCAGTGGACAGTCGTATCATGGCTACACCTTC. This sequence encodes CASSRSGQSYHGYTF.

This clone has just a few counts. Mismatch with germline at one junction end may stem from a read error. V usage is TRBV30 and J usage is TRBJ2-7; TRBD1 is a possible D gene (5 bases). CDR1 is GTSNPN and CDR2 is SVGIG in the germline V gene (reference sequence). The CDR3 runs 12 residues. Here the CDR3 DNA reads TGTGCCTGGAGTCCGGACACCCGAACCCCCGTCTTC. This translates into CAWSPDTRTPVF.

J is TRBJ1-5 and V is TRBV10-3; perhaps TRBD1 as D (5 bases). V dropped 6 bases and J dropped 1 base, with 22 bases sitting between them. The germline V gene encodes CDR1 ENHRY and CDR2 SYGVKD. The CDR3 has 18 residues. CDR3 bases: TGTGCCATCAGGAAGTGGATCGGGACTATCTCAAGCAATCAGCCCCAGCATTTT. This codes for CAIRKWIGTISSNQPQHF.

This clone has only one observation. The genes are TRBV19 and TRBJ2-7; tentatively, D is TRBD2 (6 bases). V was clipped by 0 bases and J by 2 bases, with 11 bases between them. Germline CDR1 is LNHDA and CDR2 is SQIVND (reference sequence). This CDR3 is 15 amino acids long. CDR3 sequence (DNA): TGTGCCAGTAGTATAGAGTCGGGCGGGACCTACGAGCAGTACTTC. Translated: CASSIESGGTYEQYF.

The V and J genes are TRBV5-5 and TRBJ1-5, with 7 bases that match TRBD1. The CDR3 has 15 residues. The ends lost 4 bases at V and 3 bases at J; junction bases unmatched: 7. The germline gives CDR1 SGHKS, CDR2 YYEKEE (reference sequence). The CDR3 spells CASSPTGADNQPQHF. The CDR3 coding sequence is TGTGCCAGCAGCCCTACAGGGGCGGACAATCAGCCCCAGCATTTT.

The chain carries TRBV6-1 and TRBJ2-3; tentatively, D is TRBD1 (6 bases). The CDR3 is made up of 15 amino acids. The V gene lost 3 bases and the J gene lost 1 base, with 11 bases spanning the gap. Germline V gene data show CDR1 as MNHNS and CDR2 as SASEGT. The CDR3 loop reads CASSEAGARTDTQYF. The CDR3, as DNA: TGTGCCAGCAGTGAGGCAGGGGCCCGCACAGATACGCAGTATTTT.

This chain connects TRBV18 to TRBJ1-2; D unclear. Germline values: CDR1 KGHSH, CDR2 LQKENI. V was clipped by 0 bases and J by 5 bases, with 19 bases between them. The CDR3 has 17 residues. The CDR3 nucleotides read TGTGCCAGCTCACCACCTTCGGGGTCCCCCCCAAGTTATGGCTACACCTTC. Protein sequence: CASSPPSGSPPSYGYTF. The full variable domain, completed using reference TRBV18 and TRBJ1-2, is NAGVMQNPRHLVRRRGQEARLRCSPMKGHSHVYWYRQLPEEGLKFMVYLQKENIIDESGMPKERFSAEFPKEGPSILRIQQVVRGDSAAYFCASSPPSGSPPSYGYTFGSGTRLTVV.

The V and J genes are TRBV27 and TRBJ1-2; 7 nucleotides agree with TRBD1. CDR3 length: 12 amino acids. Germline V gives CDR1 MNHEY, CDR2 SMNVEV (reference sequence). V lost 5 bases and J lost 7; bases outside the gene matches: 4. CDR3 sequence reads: CASSTHRGGYTF. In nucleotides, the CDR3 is TGTGCCAGCAGTACGCACAGGGGTGGCTACACCTTC.

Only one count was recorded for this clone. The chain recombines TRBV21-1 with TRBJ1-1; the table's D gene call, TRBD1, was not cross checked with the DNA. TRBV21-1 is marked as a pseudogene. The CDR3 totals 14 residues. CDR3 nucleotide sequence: TGTGCCAGCAACAGGGGCCCAATGAACACTGAAGCTTTCTTT. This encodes CASNRGPMNTEAFF.

The CDR3 bases are TGTGCCAGCAGCGGACAGGGCCCAACGGTCGTCCACTTT. Its translation: CASSGQGPTVVHF. The chain links TRBV2 to TRBJ1-6, with 8 nucleotides matching TRBD1. CDR3 length equals 13 residues. V shed 6 bases, J shed 17 bases, and the junction held 12 bases outside the gene matches. Germline V gene sequence: CDR1 SNHLY, CDR2 FYNNEI.

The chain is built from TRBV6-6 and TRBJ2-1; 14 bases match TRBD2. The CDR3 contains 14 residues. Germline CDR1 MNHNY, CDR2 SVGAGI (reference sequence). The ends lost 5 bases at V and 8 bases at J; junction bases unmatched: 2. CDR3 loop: CASSGLAGGYEQFF. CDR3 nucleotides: TGTGCCAGCAGTGGACTAGCGGGGGGATATGAGCAGTTCTTC.

The CDR3 reads CASSKVPSEQGGRTEAFF. Written as DNA, the CDR3 is TGTGCCAGCAGCAAAGTTCCGTCCGAACAGGGCGGGAGGACTGAAGCTTTCTTT. The J gene is TRBJ1-1, the V gene TRBV21-1. TRBV21-1 is a listed pseudogene. The CDR3 contains 18 residues.

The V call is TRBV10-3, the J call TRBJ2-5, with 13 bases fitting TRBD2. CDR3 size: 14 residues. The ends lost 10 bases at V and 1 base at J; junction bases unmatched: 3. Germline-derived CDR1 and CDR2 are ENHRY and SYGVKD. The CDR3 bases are TGTGCCACCAGGACTAGCGGGGGCCAAGAGACCCAGTACTTC. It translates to CATRTSGGQETQYF.

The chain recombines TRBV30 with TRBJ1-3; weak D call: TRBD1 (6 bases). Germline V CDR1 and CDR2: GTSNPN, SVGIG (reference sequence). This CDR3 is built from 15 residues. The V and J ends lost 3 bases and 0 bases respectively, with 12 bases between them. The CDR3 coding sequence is TGTGCCTGGAGCGCCGGACAGCACTCTGGAAACACCATATATTTT. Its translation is CAWSAGQHSGNTIYF. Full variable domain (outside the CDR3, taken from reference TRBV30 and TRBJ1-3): SQTIHQWPATLVQPVGSPLSLECTVEGTSNPNLYWYRQAAGRGLQLLFYSVGIGQISSEVPQNLSASRPQDRQFILSSKKLLLSDSGFYLCAWSAGQHSGNTIYFGEGSWLTVV.

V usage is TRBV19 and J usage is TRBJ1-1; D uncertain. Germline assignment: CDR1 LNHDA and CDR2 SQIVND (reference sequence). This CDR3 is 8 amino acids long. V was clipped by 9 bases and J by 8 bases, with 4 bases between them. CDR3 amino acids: CASGEAFF. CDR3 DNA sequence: TGTGCCAGCGGGGAAGCTTTCTTT.

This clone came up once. CDR3 sequence: CAWKRQGLGNTIYF. DNA for the CDR3: TGTGCCTGGAAGAGGCAGGGACTTGGAAACACCATATATTTT. V is TRBV30 and J is TRBJ1-3; D might be TRBD1 (5 bases). The V and J ends lost 4 bases and 3 bases respectively, with 13 bases between them. CDR1 GTSNPN and CDR2 SVGIG come from the germline V gene (reference sequence). CDR3 length equals 14 residues.